This TCR beta chain was recorded in a study of T-cell reconstitution after alpha-beta-depleted transplantation in children. V was shortened by 3 bases and J by 3 bases, with 12 bases between the two germline ends. This CDR3 region has 14 residues. Germline CDR1 reads MNHEY; CDR2 reads SMNVEV (reference sequence). This clonotype was picked up a small number of times. The antigen is unknown. Findings and caveats of the study: Recipient T cells and thymic progenitors that survived were the source of the high TCRbeta diversity seen at day 60 in some patients. Reportedly, alpha-beta T cells present about two months post-transplant originated from several hundred expanded clones of graft origin. When one year had passed after transplant, most T-cell counts and diversity came from newly produced T cells.

As it was prepared, the TCRbeta library received unique molecular identifiers. TCRdb re-called the PCR reads with MiXCR, one entry per CDR3 protein. Of 700,000 or so distinct CDR3 sequences listed, 10% to 15% are singletons. The chain uses TRBV27 and TRBJ2-7; TRBD2 might be the D (6 bases). The TCR was taken from a girl aged 2-10 years with congenital amegakaryocytic thrombocytopenia, due to receive a stem cell transplant. Sequenced material: PBMCs, taken before TCRalphabeta/CD19-depleted stem cell transplant. CDR3 DNA sequence: TGTGCCAGCAGTTTGGTGGGAGGTGGCTACGAGCAGTACTTC. Translating gives CASSLVGGGYEQYF.